This TCR beta chain was documented in a study of long-term antiretroviral therapy in people with HIV (dated by TCRdb to 2021 to 2024). Regarding the complete study: The earliest samples were collected approximately a decade before the 2015 WHO recommendation for immediate ART, a period when ART was typically delayed until CD4 counts fell. A retrospective serial study tested whether ART initiation and durable HIV suppression were associated with changes in peripheral blood TRB repertoire composition and diversity. A total of some 200 cryopreserved PBMC samples came from 25 to 35 adults with confirmed HIV infection and were collected serially over a mean of about six years (range 1-12). About 40% of the 30 participants with HIV were female. No cross-contamination during QIAcube processing was seen in test extractions of a monoclonal T-cell line run alongside roughly 30 polyclonal samples.

The immunoSEQ hsTCRB v3.0 assay was used at survey level resolution for TRB variable region sequencing. The targeted TRB sequencing depth was about 40,000-55,000 T-cell genomes per sample. Pooled TRB libraries were sequenced on an Illumina MiSeq with a v3 150-cycle kit. As for how the authors treated the data: Repertoire analysis ran in R within a reproducible Nextflow workflow covering QC, data transformation and analysis. LymphoSeq2, an R package for exploring AIRR-Seq data, was used to implement the custom analyses. A handful of samples that produced fewer than 5000 total TRB sequences were removed, so some 190 HIV repertoires were analyzed. Among the approximately 200 retained HIV repertoires, some 60 were collected before ART initiation and 120 to 140 after ART initiation. Repertoires were downsampled to 5000 TRB nucleotide sequences, with summary statistics averaged over 100 downsampling iterations. Only TRB sequences with CDR3 regions of at least seven amino acids were retained for analysis. Diversity was measured with a Shannon entropy-derived clonality score and the Gini coefficient. In the repertoire networks, any two of the top 5000 CDR3 amino acid sequences were linked whenever the two sequences differed by an edit distance of one. GLIPH2 predicted antigen specificity groups and MHC restriction for TRB CDR3 amino acid sequences. To flag known CMV, EBV, HIV or tissue antigen associations, CDR3 amino acid sequences were matched against VDJdb and McPAS-TCR. Pre-ART, post-ART and control groups were compared with Wilcoxon signed-rank tests and Holm-Bonferroni correction. Not all clones reach the TCRdb copy of this immuneACCESS table, which keeps in-frame sequences only. Checked studies attribute under half of the gap to unresolved V genes and leave the rest unexplained. V, J and clone size derive from that table, while D and trimming were established from the DNA sequence. The sample includes roughly 40,000 clones, with less than 90% observed a single time. Together, the top ten hold almost 4% of the sample.

Paper-wide results and their limitations: No data were available on ART adherence, viral resistance or therapy changes, limiting inferences about post-ART repertoire changes. Expanded TRB clones identified before ART initiation dominated the repertoire at all time points, although this dominance fluctuated and declined in many PLHIV after ART. Because PBMC availability was limited, only the TCR beta chain was sequenced, with no alpha chain pairing. Starting ART was linked to a significant rise in TRB diversity, yet even after long-term ART the diversity remained significantly lower than in transplant donor controls. The samples span the years 2004 to 2017, and the ART regimens used may be less effective than current regimens. CDR3 length ranges in HIV repertoires were narrower than in controls, and network structure suggested an antigen-experienced repertoire with only a slight naive shift after ART. Because cell numbers in pre-ART samples were limited, unsorted PBMC were profiled instead of sorted CD4+ and CD8+ T cells.

Inclusion was restricted to participants for whom at least one PBMC sample before ART initiation and at least two post-ART samples were available. All participants with HIV were treated in the United States of America. Before DNA extraction, cryopreserved samples of roughly 1-10 million PBMC were thawed and washed. At the time of the earliest PBMC sample, participants with HIV were aged between roughly 23 and 60 years. Per participant, PBMC samples came from 1-4 timepoints prior to ART initiation and 2-8 timepoints following ART initiation, for a median of 7 samples. For every participant, serial HIV viral load, CD4+ T-cell count, ART history and demographic data were obtained. Using a Qiagen kit on a QIAcube, genomic DNA was extracted from unsorted PBMC, with samples processed in batches of 12. CDR1 and CDR2 (SGHRS, YFSETQ) derive from the germline V gene. V trim: 0 bases; J trim: 2 bases; unmatched bases: 8. The CDR3 runs 16 residues from the cysteine to the phenylalanine. CDR3 DNA is the only sequence kept; it has 48 bases, read in frame from the first base.

Concerning this clone itself: Its recognized antigen is unknown. Per-nucleotide qualities are absent, and no much larger clonotype sits a single base away.

The V gene is TRBV5-1 and the J gene is TRBJ2-7; 7 bases in between match TRBD2. The sequencing here drew on unsorted PBMCs, taken just before starting antiretroviral therapy. The sequence came from a woman aged 18 to 35 with HIV. DNA sequence: TGCGCCAGCAGCTTGGCAAGTAGCGGGTTGCCCTACGAGCAGTACTTC. This translates into CASSLASSGLPYEQYF.